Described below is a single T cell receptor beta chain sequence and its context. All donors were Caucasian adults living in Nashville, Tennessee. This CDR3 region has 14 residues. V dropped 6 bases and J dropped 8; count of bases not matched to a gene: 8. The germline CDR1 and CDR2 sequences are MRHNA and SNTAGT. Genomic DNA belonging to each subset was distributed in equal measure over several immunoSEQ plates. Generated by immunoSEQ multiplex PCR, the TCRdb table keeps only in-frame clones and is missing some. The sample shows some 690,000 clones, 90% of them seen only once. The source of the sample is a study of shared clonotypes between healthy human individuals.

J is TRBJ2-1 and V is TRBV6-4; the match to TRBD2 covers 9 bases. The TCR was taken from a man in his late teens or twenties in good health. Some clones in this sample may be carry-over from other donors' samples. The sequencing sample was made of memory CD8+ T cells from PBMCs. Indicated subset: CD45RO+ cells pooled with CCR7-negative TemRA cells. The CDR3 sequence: CASSLTSGSYEQFF. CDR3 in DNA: TGTGCCAGCAGCCTGACTAGCGGATCGTATGAGCAGTTCTTC.